These T cell receptor beta chains were read from a single sample in a study of cytomegalovirus exposure and HLA in healthy donors. Measured with immunoSEQ multiplex PCR; TCRdb has only the in-frame clones, and not every one. The sample includes 99,000 or so clones, about 9.4% of them seen just once. The source material was PBMCs. These receptors all stem from a man between 40 and 49 years old in good health and CMV-seropositive. The CDR3 runs from the conserved cysteine through the conserved F or W. Each record gives: CDR3 length, J gene, clone size, V gene, D gene, CDR3 protein, CDR3 DNA. A D gene is named only where the DNA matches it firmly. Part of the rows lack a size; the others show once, few, many or a class for expanded clones.

len: 18
j_gene: TRBJ2-1
abundance: few
v_gene: TRBV7-5
d_gene: -
CDR3aa: CARSYHATSGRREGEQFF
CDR3nt: TGTGCCAGAAGCTATCATGCGACTAGCGGGAGGAGGGAGGGTGAGCAGTTCTTC

len: 16
j_gene: TRBJ1-4
abundance: few
v_gene: TRBV11-2
d_gene: TRBD1
CDR3aa: CASSFRFGTGDEKLFF
CDR3nt: TGTGCCAGCAGCTTCCGTTTTGGGACAGGGGACGAAAAACTGTTTTTT

len: 14
j_gene: TRBJ2-7
abundance: -
v_gene: TRBV7-2
d_gene: -
CDR3aa: CASSFTLGSYEQYF
CDR3nt: TGTGCCAGCAGCTTTACCCTAGGCTCCTACGAGCAGTACTTC

len: 11
j_gene: TRBJ2-3
abundance: -
v_gene: TRBV10-2
d_gene: -
CDR3aa: CATLLTDTQYF
CDR3nt: TGCGCCACACTCCTGACAGATACGCAGTATTTT

len: 15
j_gene: TRBJ2-1
abundance: -
v_gene: TRBV6-5
d_gene: -
CDR3aa: CASSSAGHVEYEQFF
CDR3nt: TGTGCCAGCAGTTCAGCGGGACATGTGGAGTATGAGCAGTTCTTC

len: 16
j_gene: TRBJ1-5
abundance: few
v_gene: TRBV2
d_gene: -
CDR3aa: CASMTEPFVRNQPQHF
CDR3nt: TGTGCCAGCATGACAGAGCCCTTCGTGCGCAATCAGCCCCAGCATTTT

len: 13
j_gene: TRBJ2-5
abundance: -
v_gene: TRBV6-5
d_gene: -
CDR3aa: CASSLGLGETQYF
CDR3nt: TGTGCCAGCAGTCTGGGACTTGGAGAGACCCAGTACTTC

len: 15
j_gene: TRBJ1-5
abundance: -
v_gene: TRBV12-5
d_gene: TRBD1
CDR3aa: CASGLTGTGLQPQHF
CDR3nt: TGTGCTAGTGGTTTGACCGGGACAGGGCTTCAGCCCCAGCATTTT

len: 18
j_gene: TRBJ2-5
abundance: few
v_gene: TRBV7-6
d_gene: TRBD2
CDR3aa: CASSLARLAESLQETQYF
CDR3nt: TGTGCCAGCAGCTTAGCGCGGCTAGCGGAAAGTCTCCAAGAGACCCAGTACTTC

len: 15
j_gene: TRBJ2-1
abundance: few
v_gene: TRBV6-5
d_gene: TRBD2
CDR3aa: CASSLSGRANNEQFF
CDR3nt: TGTGCCAGCAGCCTTAGCGGGAGGGCCAATAATGAGCAGTTCTTC

len: 13
j_gene: TRBJ2-1
abundance: few
v_gene: TRBV5-1
d_gene: -
CDR3aa: CASSSGSFNEQFF
CDR3nt: TGCGCCAGCAGCTCCGGGAGCTTCAATGAGCAGTTCTTC

len: 13
j_gene: TRBJ2-7
abundance: few
v_gene: TRBV6-5
d_gene: -
CDR3aa: CASSYRRAYEQYF
CDR3nt: TGTGCCAGCAGTTATCGCAGGGCCTACGAGCAGTACTTC

len: 13
j_gene: TRBJ1-5
abundance: -
v_gene: TRBV28
d_gene: TRBD1
CDR3aa: CASRDSSNQPQHF
CDR3nt: TGTGCCAGCCGGGACAGTAGCAATCAGCCCCAGCATTTT

len: 13
j_gene: TRBJ1-2
abundance: few
v_gene: TRBV5-6
d_gene: TRBD1
CDR3aa: CASFRDRGHGYTF
CDR3nt: TGTGCCAGCTTTCGGGACAGGGGACATGGCTACACCTTC

len: 15
j_gene: TRBJ2-5
abundance: few
v_gene: TRBV28
d_gene: -
CDR3aa: CASTTPGQRQETQYF
CDR3nt: TGTGCCAGCACCACACCTGGGCAGAGACAAGAGACCCAGTACTTC

len: 17
j_gene: TRBJ2-3
abundance: -
v_gene: TRBV27
d_gene: TRBD1
CDR3aa: CASSSPQTGFSSDTQYF
CDR3nt: TGTGCCAGCAGTTCACCCCAGACAGGGTTTAGCTCCGATACGCAGTATTTT

len: 14
j_gene: TRBJ1-2
abundance: few
v_gene: TRBV9
d_gene: -
CDR3aa: CASSDGGEDYGYTF
CDR3nt: TGTGCCAGCAGCGACGGGGGTGAGGACTATGGCTACACCTTC

len: 14
j_gene: TRBJ2-5
abundance: -
v_gene: TRBV6-1
d_gene: TRBD2
CDR3aa: CASSWAGGMETQYF
CDR3nt: TGTGCCAGCAGTTGGGCGGGAGGGATGGAGACCCAGTACTTC

len: 14
j_gene: TRBJ2-1
abundance: few
v_gene: TRBV7-6
d_gene: TRBD2
CDR3aa: CASSLSETSVPPFF
CDR3nt: TGTGCCAGCAGCTTATCGGAGACTAGCGTCCCCCCGTTCTTC

len: 15
j_gene: TRBJ2-7
abundance: few
v_gene: TRBV5-1
d_gene: TRBD1
CDR3aa: CASSKQTGFSYEQYF
CDR3nt: TGCGCCAGCAGCAAGCAGACAGGGTTCTCCTACGAGCAGTACTTC

len: 15
j_gene: TRBJ1-4
abundance: -
v_gene: TRBV27
d_gene: TRBD1
CDR3aa: CASSPRTGGVEKLFF
CDR3nt: TGTGCCAGCAGTCCACGGACAGGGGGTGTAGAAAAACTGTTTTTT

len: 15
j_gene: TRBJ1-1
abundance: few
v_gene: TRBV4-2
d_gene: -
CDR3aa: CASSLEGGVDTEAFF
CDR3nt: TGTGCCAGCAGCCTTGAGGGAGGGGTGGACACTGAAGCTTTCTTT

len: 14
j_gene: TRBJ1-5
abundance: -
v_gene: TRBV6-5
d_gene: TRBD1
CDR3aa: CASSYNRGEQPQHF
CDR3nt: TGTGCCAGCAGTTACAACAGGGGCGAACAGCCCCAGCATTTT

len: 16
j_gene: TRBJ1-5
abundance: few
v_gene: TRBV4-1
d_gene: -
CDR3aa: CASSQDGGIGNQPQHF
CDR3nt: TGCGCCAGCAGCCAAGACGGGGGGATTGGCAATCAGCCCCAGCATTTT

len: 15
j_gene: TRBJ2-3
abundance: few
v_gene: TRBV19
d_gene: TRBD1
CDR3aa: CASSPDRVFADTQYF
CDR3nt: TGTGCCAGTAGTCCCGACAGGGTCTTCGCGGATACGCAGTATTTT

len: 15
j_gene: TRBJ1-5
abundance: -
v_gene: TRBV6-5
d_gene: -
CDR3aa: CASSFVAGGNQPQHF
CDR3nt: TGTGCCAGCAGTTTCGTTGCGGGGGGCAATCAGCCCCAGCATTTT

len: 15
j_gene: TRBJ2-1
abundance: few
v_gene: TRBV5-1
d_gene: -
CDR3aa: CASSLWPESYNEQFF
CDR3nt: TGCGCCAGCAGCCTCTGGCCAGAATCCTACAATGAGCAGTTCTTC

len: 14
j_gene: TRBJ2-1
abundance: few
v_gene: TRBV27
d_gene: -
CDR3aa: CASRVGGVHNEQFF
CDR3nt: TGTGCCAGCAGAGTAGGAGGGGTCCACAATGAGCAGTTCTTC

len: 16
j_gene: TRBJ1-2
abundance: -
v_gene: TRBV7-2
d_gene: -
CDR3aa: CASSPSGGGSFYGYTF
CDR3nt: TGTGCCAGCAGCCCCTCGGGGGGCGGTTCTTTTTATGGCTACACCTTC

len: 15
j_gene: TRBJ2-7
abundance: -
v_gene: TRBV6-5
d_gene: TRBD1
CDR3aa: CASSTAGTGKYEQYF
CDR3nt: TGTGCCAGCAGTACTGCCGGGACAGGGAAATACGAGCAGTACTTC

len: 13
j_gene: TRBJ2-5
abundance: few
v_gene: TRBV5-1
d_gene: -
CDR3aa: CASSSQGGETQYF
CDR3nt: TGCGCCAGCAGCTCCCAGGGGGGCGAGACCCAGTACTTC

len: 13
j_gene: TRBJ2-7
abundance: -
v_gene: TRBV28
d_gene: -
CDR3aa: CASRPVGAYEQYF
CDR3nt: TGTGCCAGCAGGCCAGTTGGAGCCTACGAGCAGTACTTC

len: 12
j_gene: TRBJ2-7
abundance: -
v_gene: TRBV25-1
d_gene: -
CDR3aa: CASSVRTYEQYF
CDR3nt: TGTGCCAGCAGTGTTCGAACCTACGAGCAGTACTTC

len: 14
j_gene: TRBJ2-5
abundance: few
v_gene: TRBV9
d_gene: -
CDR3aa: CASSIGTFQETQYF
CDR3nt: TGTGCCAGCAGCATCGGGACTTTCCAAGAGACCCAGTACTTC

len: 15
j_gene: TRBJ2-7
abundance: few
v_gene: TRBV7-9
d_gene: -
CDR3aa: CASSGRPGEGNEQYF
CDR3nt: TGTGCCAGCAGCGGGCGACCAGGGGAAGGTAACGAGCAGTACTTC

len: 15
j_gene: TRBJ2-2
abundance: -
v_gene: TRBV25-1
d_gene: TRBD1
CDR3aa: CASSGSRQGARELFF
CDR3nt: TGTGCCAGCAGTGGCTCACGACAGGGTGCCCGGGAGCTGTTTTTT

len: 12
j_gene: TRBJ2-1
abundance: few
v_gene: TRBV6-1
d_gene: -
CDR3aa: CASSKSGHEQFF
CDR3nt: TGTGCCAGCAGTAAGTCAGGGCATGAGCAGTTCTTC

len: 16
j_gene: TRBJ2-3
abundance: -
v_gene: TRBV9
d_gene: -
CDR3aa: CASSVALGRGTDTQYF
CDR3nt: TGTGCCAGCAGCGTAGCTTTAGGCCGAGGAACAGATACGCAGTATTTT

len: 17
j_gene: TRBJ2-2
abundance: -
v_gene: TRBV7-9
d_gene: TRBD2
CDR3aa: CAVMGLAGLLELGELFF
CDR3nt: TGTGCCGTAATGGGACTAGCGGGACTTTTGGAACTCGGGGAGCTGTTTTTT

len: 18
j_gene: TRBJ2-3
abundance: few
v_gene: TRBV5-6
d_gene: TRBD1
CDR3aa: CASSLETGGQASTDTQYF
CDR3nt: TGTGCCAGCAGCTTGGAAACAGGGGGCCAAGCTAGCACAGATACGCAGTATTTT

len: 15
j_gene: TRBJ2-3
abundance: few
v_gene: TRBV11-2
d_gene: -
CDR3aa: CASSLGLLVTDTQYF
CDR3nt: TGTGCCAGCAGCTTAGGCCTACTAGTCACAGATACGCAGTATTTT

len: 13
j_gene: TRBJ2-7
abundance: -
v_gene: TRBV6-5
d_gene: -
CDR3aa: CASSRGTANEQYF
CDR3nt: TGTGCCAGCAGTCGGGGGACAGCCAACGAGCAGTACTTC

len: 13
j_gene: TRBJ1-2
abundance: -
v_gene: TRBV27
d_gene: -
CDR3aa: CASSFTGNYGYTF
CDR3nt: TGTGCCAGCAGTTTCACGGGGAACTATGGCTACACCTTC

len: 13
j_gene: TRBJ2-7
abundance: -
v_gene: TRBV27
d_gene: -
CDR3aa: CASRGPPTYEQYF
CDR3nt: TGTGCCAGCAGGGGGCCCCCCACCTACGAGCAGTACTTC

len: 15
j_gene: TRBJ2-5
abundance: -
v_gene: TRBV11-2
d_gene: -
CDR3aa: CASSPLRAPGETQYF
CDR3nt: TGTGCCAGCAGCCCCCTTAGGGCTCCAGGGGAGACCCAGTACTTC

len: 17
j_gene: TRBJ2-5
abundance: few
v_gene: TRBV7-9
d_gene: TRBD2
CDR3aa: CASSLGIAGVVSETQYF
CDR3nt: TGTGCCAGCAGCTTAGGTATTGCGGGAGTTGTCTCGGAGACCCAGTACTTC

len: 13
j_gene: TRBJ2-7
abundance: few
v_gene: TRBV7-9
d_gene: -
CDR3aa: CASSSLRTYEQYF
CDR3nt: TGTGCCAGCAGCTCCCTGAGGACCTACGAGCAGTACTTC

len: 13
j_gene: TRBJ2-7
abundance: few
v_gene: TRBV6-1
d_gene: TRBD2
CDR3aa: CATDSGNSYEQYF
CDR3nt: TGTGCCACCGATAGCGGGAACTCCTACGAGCAGTACTTC

len: 17
j_gene: TRBJ2-2
abundance: few
v_gene: TRBV5-6
d_gene: -
CDR3aa: CASSLLTRAGPTGELFF
CDR3nt: TGTGCCAGCAGCTTGCTTACTCGGGCGGGGCCCACCGGGGAGCTGTTTTTT

len: 15
j_gene: TRBJ2-7
abundance: -
v_gene: TRBV15
d_gene: TRBD2
CDR3aa: CATSSNPLAGGEQYF
CDR3nt: TGTGCCACCAGCTCAAACCCTCTGGCGGGAGGGGAACAGTACTTC

len: 15
j_gene: TRBJ2-5
abundance: many
v_gene: TRBV7-3
d_gene: -
CDR3aa: CASSPFGLVQETQYF
CDR3nt: TGTGCCAGCAGCCCCTTCGGACTGGTCCAAGAGACCCAGTACTTC

len: 19
j_gene: TRBJ2-6
abundance: many
v_gene: TRBV10-3
d_gene: TRBD1
CDR3aa: CAISDPDGTGMAGANVLTF
CDR3nt: TGTGCCATCAGTGATCCCGACGGGACAGGGATGGCTGGGGCCAACGTCCTGACTTTC

len: 17
j_gene: TRBJ2-1
abundance: -
v_gene: TRBV11-2
d_gene: TRBD2
CDR3aa: CASSLGIAGGARNEQFF
CDR3nt: TGTGCCAGCAGCTTAGGGATAGCGGGAGGAGCAAGGAATGAGCAGTTCTTC